This T cell receptor beta chain emerged from a study of blood T cell repertoires in COVID-19. Turning to the study itself: Both acute and convalescent COVID-19 samples were obtained from the United States, Italy and Spain. The analysed material was cDNA or gDNA that came from T cells, B-cell-depleted T cells, or PBMCs.

CDR3 length: 18 amino acids. In germline, CDR1 is LNHDA, CDR2 SQIVND (reference sequence). Unmatched junction bases numbered 13, after V lost 6 bases and J lost 2 bases. This clone was picked up one time. Original handling: Nucleated cell number was recorded as an estimate derived from reference gene primer amplification. Method: immunoSEQ multiplex PCR; TCRdb's copy keeps in-frame clones and lacks some. V and J calls and clone size are those listed in that table; D and trimming were worked out from the DNA. The sample consists of about 240,000 clones, 84% of them appearing once. The sequence was collected from a man in his forties or fifties with acute or convalescent COVID-19. Material for sequencing was peripheral blood. This chain joins TRBV19 and TRBJ1-1; TRBD1 matches 12 bases. The chain's CDR3 is CASRGTPGQGAGNTEAFF. The CDR3 nucleotides are TGTGCCAGTAGGGGGACACCGGGACAGGGGGCAGGAAACACTGAAGCTTTCTTT.